This T cell receptor beta chain stems from a study of blood T cell repertoires in COVID-19. For the study at large: Sites across the United States, Italy and Spain contributed samples from acute and convalescent COVID-19.

This CDR3 region has 15 residues. Looked up from germline, CDR1 is LNHDA and CDR2 is SQIVND (reference sequence). Losses at the gene ends were 5 bases for V and 5 bases for J; bases not matched to a gene: 8. The table came from immunoSEQ multiplex PCR; TCRdb's copy has only in-frame clones and leaves some out. Among around 80,000 clones listed, nearly 85% were seen once. The rearrangement links TRBV19 to TRBJ2-3, with 9 bases matching TRBD2. Sequencing was carried out using peripheral blood. This TCR came from a woman of 80 years or more with acute or convalescent COVID-19. CDR3 nucleotides: TGTGCCAGTAGTGGGGTAGCGGGGGAGGGAGATACGCAGTATTTT. This encodes CASSGVAGEGDTQYF. The full variable domain, rest sourced from reference TRBV19 and TRBJ2-3, is DGGITQSPKYLFRKEGQNVTLSCEQNLNHDAMYWYRQDPGQGLRLIYYSQIVNDFQKGDIAEGYSVSREKKESFPLTVTSAQKNPTAFYLCASSGVAGEGDTQYFGPGTRLTVL.